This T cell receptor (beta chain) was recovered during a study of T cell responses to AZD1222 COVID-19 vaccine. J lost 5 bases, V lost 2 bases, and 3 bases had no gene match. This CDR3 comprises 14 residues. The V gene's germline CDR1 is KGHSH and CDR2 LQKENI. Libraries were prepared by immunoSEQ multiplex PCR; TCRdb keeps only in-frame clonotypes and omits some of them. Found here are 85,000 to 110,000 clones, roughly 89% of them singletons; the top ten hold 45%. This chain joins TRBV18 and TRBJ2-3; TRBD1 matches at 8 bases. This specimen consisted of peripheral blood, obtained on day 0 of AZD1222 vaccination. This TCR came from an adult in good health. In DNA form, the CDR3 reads TGTGCCAGCTCACCAGGAACAGGGGGAGATACGCAGTATTTT. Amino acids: CASSPGTGGDTQYF.